The clone carrying this TCR beta chain showed up just a few times. Germline CDR1 is LGHNA and CDR2 is YSLEER. CDR3 length equals 18 residues. The V gene lost 0 bases and the J gene lost 4 bases, with 18 bases spanning the gap. The data were taken from a study of blood T cell repertoires in COVID-19. Study background: T cells, B-cell-depleted T cells, or PBMCs provided the cDNA or gDNA that served as material.

Data came from immunoSEQ multiplex PCR; TCRdb stores just in-frame clones and leaves some out. The sample holds fewer than 200,000 clones, 80% seen once. This chain joins TRBV4-3 and TRBJ2-2; D gene ambiguous. The specimen sequenced was peripheral blood. The sequence was obtained from a man between 65 and 85 years old with active or convalescent COVID-19. CDR3 protein: CASSQEVVHFTGTGELFF. DNA for the CDR3: TGCGCCAGCAGCCAAGAAGTGGTGCACTTCACGGGCACCGGGGAGCTGTTTTTT.